Sequencing of this TCR beta chain was carried out in a study of blood T cell repertoires in COVID-19. This clone was counted a few times. The repertoire was sequenced with immunoSEQ multiplex PCR; TCRdb's copy has only in-frame clones and lacks some. This sample has some 240,000 clones, with roughly 85% found just once. CDR1 and CDR2 from the germline V gene are LNHDA and SQIVND (reference sequence). The CDR3 has 15 amino acids. V lost 4 bases and J lost 3; bases outside the gene matches: 6. V and J are TRBV19 and TRBJ1-5; 7 bases line up with TRBD1. This sequence was found in a woman aged 70-85 years with COVID-19, enrolled during active disease. The sequenced material came from peripheral blood. DNA for the CDR3: TGTGCCAGTAGTACAGACAGGGCCATCAATCAGCCCCAGCATTTT. Encoded protein: CASSTDRAINQPQHF. The entire variable domain, with the rest obtained from reference TRBV19 and TRBJ1-5, is as follows: DGGITQSPKYLFRKEGQNVTLSCEQNLNHDAMYWYRQDPGQGLRLIYYSQIVNDFQKGDIAEGYSVSREKKESFPLTVTSAQKNPTAFYLCASSTDRAINQPQHFGDGTRLSIL.